Listed here are 26 T cell receptor beta chains from one sample, sequenced in a study of blood T cell repertoires in COVID-19. Only in-frame clones appear in the TCRdb table, and some are missing; sequencing was by immunoSEQ multiplex PCR. The sample lists 200,000 to 250,000 clones, 89% seen once, with more than 4.5% in the top ten. Sequenced input: peripheral blood. These receptors were taken from a woman aged 40 to 50 with acute or convalescent COVID-19.

J is TRBJ2-3 and V is TRBV2; perhaps TRBD1 as D (6 bases). Germline-derived CDR1 and CDR2 are SNHLY and FYNNEI. The V gene lost 6 bases and the J gene lost 4 bases, with 11 bases spanning the gap. The CDR3 consists of 13 residues. Here the CDR3 reads CASRYREADTQYF. DNA for the CDR3: TGTGCCAGCAGATACAGGGAAGCAGATACGCAGTATTTT.

This chain links TRBV4-1 with TRBJ1-2, with 8 bases lining up with TRBD1. This CDR3 has 14 residues. Trimming removed 4 bases from V and 3 bases from J; junction bases left unmatched: 4. Germline V gene lookup returns CDR1 MGHRA and CDR2 YSYEKL. This chain's CDR3 is CASSRTGKDYGYTF. The CDR3 DNA reads TGCGCCAGCAGCCGGACAGGGAAGGACTATGGCTACACCTTC.

The chain has TRBV6-5 and TRBJ2-3, with unresolved D. Trimming shortened V by 7 bases and J by 1 base, and 9 bases separated the two germline ends. The V gene's germline CDR1 is MNHEY and CDR2 SVGAGI. This CDR3 has 13 residues. DNA of the CDR3: TGTGCCAGCACGGCAAGCGGCACAGATACGCAGTATTTT. It encodes CASTASGTDTQYF.

The rearrangement uses TRBV6-2 or TRBV6-3 and TRBJ1-1; D is unclear. CDR1 MNHEY and CDR2 SVGEGT come from the germline V gene. This CDR3 has 11 amino acids. The germline V and J ends were trimmed by 6 bases and 11 bases, with 13 bases remaining between them. CDR3 coding DNA: TGTGCCAGCAGCTCCGGCGTCGGGGCTTTCTTT. Its translation is CASSSGVGAFF.

This chain connects TRBV11-2 to TRBJ2-7, with 7 bases identical to TRBD1. The trim removed 3 bases at V and 4 bases at J, leaving 3 bases unmatched. The CDR3 runs to 13 residues. Germline V lookup: CDR1 SGHAT, CDR2 FQNNGV. The CDR3 protein is CASSFGTAYEQYV. In DNA, the CDR3 is TGTGCCAGCAGCTTCGGGACAGCTTACGAGCAGTACGTC.

J is TRBJ2-7 and V is TRBV11-2, with 13 bases aligning to TRBD2. Germline-derived CDR1 and CDR2 are SGHAT and FQNNGV. The J segment lost 9 bases and the V segment lost 5 bases, leaving 7 bases of the junction unmatched. The length of the CDR3 is 14 residues. CDR3: CASSPGTSGVRQYV. CDR3 coding DNA: TGTGCCAGCAGCCCCGGGACTAGCGGGGTACGGCAGTACGTC.

This sequence joins TRBV19 and TRBJ1-6, with 10 bases matching TRBD1. CDR1 is LNHDA and CDR2 is SQIVND in the germline V gene (reference sequence). The CDR3 extends over 16 amino acids. V shed 5 bases, J shed 8 bases, and the junction held 9 bases outside the gene matches. CDR3 nucleotides: TGTGCCAGTAGTTCGCGGACAGGGGGAGAGGATTCACCCCTCCACTTT. This codes for CASSSRTGGEDSPLHF.

This rearrangement joins TRBV6-1 to TRBJ1-2; D perhaps matches TRBD1 (5 bases). Trimming stripped 1 base from V and 7 bases from J, with 13 bases between. The CDR3 spans 14 residues. Per the germline V gene, CDR1 is MNHNS and CDR2 is SASEGT. CDR3 coding DNA: TGTGCCAGCAGTGAAGGGACACGGCTCGGTGGCTACACCTTC. This sequence encodes CASSEGTRLGGYTF.

The chain has TRBV12-5 and TRBJ2-7; 8 nucleotides match TRBD2. CDR3 size: 17 residues. CDR1 and CDR2 (germline): LGHNT, FRNRAP. V was clipped by 4 bases and J by 7 bases; unmatched bases: 18. The CDR3 region has the DNA TGTGCTAGTGGTTGGGACTTAGGGGGGCTAGCGGGTTGGGAGCAGTACGTC. Translation: CASGWDLGGLAGWEQYV.

The chain employs TRBV2 and TRBJ1-3; D remains ambiguous. The germline V gene has CDR1 SNHLY and CDR2 FYNNEI. With 2 bases removed from V and 0 bases from J, the gap between germline ends came to 5 bases. The CDR3 has 14 residues. The CDR3 bases are TGTGCCAGCAGTGAAAGAGGCTCTGGAAACACCATATATTTT. Amino acids: CASSERGSGNTIYF.

This clone has only one observation. The CDR3, as DNA: TGTGCCAGCACCCACACTCTCGGACAGGGGGCAGAGACCCAGTACTTC. It is translated as CASTHTLGQGAETQYF. The V and J genes are TRBV5-5 and TRBJ2-5; 11 bases align to TRBD1. From germline, CDR1 is SGHKS and CDR2 YYEKEE (reference sequence). The CDR3 is 16 residues long. Trimming cost V 6 bases and J 4 bases; bases outside gene matches: 11.

This chain links TRBV19 with TRBJ1-4; D is possibly TRBD1 (5 bases). Trimming stripped 5 bases from V and 8 bases from J, with 15 bases between. Germline V gene lookup returns CDR1 LNHDA and CDR2 SQIVND (reference sequence). The CDR3 is made up of 14 amino acids. CDR3 amino acids: CASSPQGGKEKLFF. In DNA, the CDR3 is TGTGCCAGTAGTCCCCAGGGAGGAAAAGAAAAACTGTTTTTT.

The chain joins TRBV19 to TRBJ1-4, with a possible D match to TRBD1 (5 bases). Germline assignment: CDR1 LNHDA and CDR2 SQIVND (reference sequence). Between the trimmed V and J ends, which lost 6 bases and 3 bases, there was a span of 8 bases. CDR3 length: 13 amino acids. CDR3 nucleotide sequence: TGTGCCAGTAGAACAGGACCTAATGAAAAACTGTTTTTT. Translated: CASRTGPNEKLFF.

This rearrangement joins TRBV5-4 to TRBJ2-3, with TRBD1 as a possible D gene (6 bases). V shed 0 bases and J shed 2 bases, with 7 bases lying between them. The CDR3 spans 14 residues. Germline lookup yields CDR1 SGHNT and CDR2 YYREEE (reference sequence). The CDR3 here is CASSLGGLTDTQYF. In DNA, the CDR3 is TGTGCCAGCAGCTTGGGGGGGCTCACAGATACGCAGTATTTT. Full variable domain (rest looked up from reference TRBV5-4 and TRBJ2-3): ETGVTQSPTHLIKTRGQQVTLRCSSQSGHNTVSWYQQALGQGPQFIFQYYREEENGRGNFPPRFSGLQFPNYSSELNVNALELDDSALYLCASSLGGLTDTQYFGPGTRLTVL.

The chain combines TRBV10-3 with TRBJ2-1, with 15 bases that match TRBD2. V gave up 10 bases and J gave up 8 bases; unmatched junction bases: 6. The germline V gene has CDR1 ENHRY and CDR2 SYGVKD. There are 14 residues in the CDR3. CDR3 bases: TGTGCCACCCGGACTAGCGGGGGGGCATATGAGCAGTTCTTC. As protein: CATRTSGGAYEQFF.

The chain recombines TRBV11-2 with TRBJ2-7; TRBD1 matches 11 bases. Germline V gene data show CDR1 as SGHAT and CDR2 as FQNNGV. V was pared by 5 bases and J by 4 bases, with 13 bases of the junction left unmatched. CDR3 size: 17 residues. CDR3 sequence: CASSQTDRGHIVYEQYV. CDR3 sequence (DNA): TGTGCCAGCAGCCAAACGGACAGGGGGCACATTGTTTACGAGCAGTACGTC.

The V gene is TRBV18, the J gene TRBJ2-7, with a possible D match to TRBD1 (6 bases). From germline, CDR1 is KGHSH and CDR2 LQKENI. Trimming left V 3 bases short and J 6 bases short, with 15 bases between. The CDR3 sequence is 14 residues long. The CDR3, as DNA: TGTGCCAGCTCACCGGGGGCAGCCGGCGTCGAGCAGTACGTC. Encoded protein: CASSPGAAGVEQYV.

In this sample, this clone turned up once. The V and J genes are TRBV25-1 and TRBJ2-3, with 10 bases aligning to TRBD2. Germline trimming cut 4 bases from V and 2 bases from J; bases unmatched to any gene: 3. Per germline, CDR1 MGHDK and CDR2 SYGVNS. This CDR3 spans 15 amino acids. CDR3 amino acids: CASSVAGGATDTQYF. CDR3 in DNA: TGTGCCAGCAGTGTAGCGGGGGGAGCCACAGATACGCAGTATTTT.

This chain joins TRBV27 and TRBJ1-5; the match to TRBD1 covers 8 bases. Germline assignment: CDR1 MNHEY and CDR2 SMNVEV (reference sequence). With V trimmed by 6 bases and J by 2 bases, 6 bases remained unmatched. This CDR3 has 15 residues. The CDR3 sequence: CASSIGQGGNQPQHF. The CDR3 DNA is TGTGCCAGCAGCATCGGACAGGGTGGCAATCAGCCCCAGCATTTT.

This chain connects TRBV10-3 to TRBJ2-5, with TRBD1 as a possible D gene (6 bases). Per the germline V gene, CDR1 is ENHRY and CDR2 is SYGVKD. V was shortened by 6 bases and J by 3 bases, with 11 bases between the two germline ends. The CDR3 length is 13 residues. The CDR3 spells CAIRGALKETQYF. CDR3 DNA: TGTGCCATCAGGGGGGCCCTAAAAGAGACCCAGTACTTC.

The chain recombines TRBV7-9 with TRBJ2-1; 7 nucleotides agree with TRBD1. This CDR3 has 15 amino acids. Germline-derived CDR1 and CDR2 are SEHNR and FQNEAQ (reference sequence). V dropped 2 bases and J dropped 8; count of bases not matched to a gene: 9. Written as DNA, the CDR3 is TGTGCCAGCAGCTTATTAGGGGGCTCATCCCATGAGCAGTTCTTC. It codes for CASSLLGGSSHEQFF. Full variable domain (remainder filled in from reference TRBV7-9 and TRBJ2-1): DTGVSQNPRHKITKRGQNVTFRCDPISEHNRLYWYRQTLGQGPEFLTYFQNEAQLEKSRLLSDRFSAERPKGSFSTLEIQRTEQGDSAMYLCASSLLGGSSHEQFFGPGTRLTVL.

J is TRBJ1-5 and V is TRBV30; the D gene is possibly TRBD1 (5 bases). The CDR3 covers 15 residues. With 1 base removed from V and 6 bases from J, the gap between germline ends came to 16 bases. Germline values: CDR1 GTSNPN, CDR2 SVGIG (reference sequence). CDR3 amino acids: CAWSEGASRGQPQHF. CDR3 sequence (DNA): TGTGCCTGGAGTGAAGGGGCCTCCAGAGGTCAGCCCCAGCATTTT.

This sequence joins TRBV6-5 and TRBJ1-5; possibly TRBD1 for D (6 bases). V lost 6 bases to trimming and J lost 5 bases, with 11 bases between them. Germline V gene lookup returns CDR1 MNHEY and CDR2 SVGAGI. The CDR3 sequence is 13 residues long. As DNA, the CDR3 is TGTGCCAGCAGGGACCCAGGGGATCAGCCCCAGCATTTT. Protein product: CASRDPGDQPQHF.

The chain combines TRBV18 with TRBJ2-3; D is perhaps TRBD1 (5 bases). The germline V gene encodes CDR1 KGHSH and CDR2 LQKENI. CDR3 size: 15 residues. Deletions cut 4 bases from V and 0 bases from J, with 11 bases between. The CDR3 protein is CASSLMAGSTDTQYF. CDR3 nucleotide sequence: TGTGCCAGCTCACTTATGGCAGGGAGCACAGATACGCAGTATTTT.

This clone was detected only a few times. The same CDR3 can be traced to other DNA sequences in this sample. This chain connects TRBV18 to TRBJ2-2; the match to TRBD2 covers 12 bases. Trimming cost V 3 bases and J 1 base; bases outside gene matches: 0. Germline CDR1 KGHSH, CDR2 LQKENI. CDR3 size: 16 residues. CDR3 protein: CASSPGLAGNTGELFF. In nucleotides, the CDR3 is TGTGCCAGCTCACCGGGACTAGCGGGGAACACCGGGGAGCTGTTTTTT.

The genes are TRBV21-1 and TRBJ2-7; TRBD1, the table's D call, was not compared with the DNA. TRBV21-1 is labeled a pseudogene. CDR3 length: 17 amino acids. The CDR3 here is CASLRGQGKVVPYEQYV. The CDR3 DNA reads as TGTGCCAGCCTAAGGGGACAGGGCAAAGTCGTCCCCTACGAGCAGTACGTC.